Listed here is a single T cell receptor (beta chain). Its antigen is unknown. This sample was included in a study of OX40 agonist ivuxolimab in advanced cancers. Study information: An agonistic anti-OX40 (CD134) antibody, ivuxolimab, was used to treat the patients. Those treated in dose escalation had hepatocellular carcinoma, melanoma, renal cell cancer or head and neck cancer. At doses from 0.01 to 10 mg/kg, patients were given intravenous ivuxolimab every 2 weeks. Findings of the study overall: Dose levels from 0.1 to 3.0 mg/kg saw CD4+ and CD8+ blood T cells expand clonally by week 6.

Profiled with immunoSEQ multiplex PCR; TCRdb holds only in-frame clones, not every one. The sample includes over 75,000 clones, approximately 88% of them seen just once. CDR1 and CDR2 (germline): SGHTA, FQGNSA. J lost 7 bases, V lost 5 bases, and 8 bases had no gene match. The length of the CDR3 is 14 residues. This TCR was recovered from an adult with an advanced solid tumor such as melanoma, head and neck, liver or kidney cancer. V and J are TRBV7-2 and TRBJ1-1, with TRBD1 matching 9 bases. Sequenced material: CD4+ or CD8+ T cells sorted from blood, taken in a trial of the OX40 agonist ivuxolimab. The CDR3 loop is CASSQRDRVVEAFF. For the CDR3, the DNA is TGTGCCAGCAGCCAGAGGGACAGGGTGGTTGAAGCTTTCTTT.